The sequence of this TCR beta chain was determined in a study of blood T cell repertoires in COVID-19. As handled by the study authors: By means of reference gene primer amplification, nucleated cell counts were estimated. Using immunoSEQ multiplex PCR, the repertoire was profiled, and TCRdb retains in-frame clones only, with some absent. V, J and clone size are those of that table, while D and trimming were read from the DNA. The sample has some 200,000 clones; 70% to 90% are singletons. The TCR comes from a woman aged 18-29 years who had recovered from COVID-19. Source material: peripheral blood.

The CDR3 reads CASSITGVETEKLFF. DNA of the CDR3: TGTGCCAGTAGTATTACAGGGGTTGAAACAGAAAAACTGTTTTTT. The chain couples TRBV19 to TRBJ1-4, with 7 bases fitting TRBD1. This CDR3 contains 15 residues. CDR1 is LNHDA and CDR2 is SQIVND in the germline V gene (reference sequence). With 3 bases clipped from V and 8 bases from J, the junction kept 9 bases outside the gene matches.